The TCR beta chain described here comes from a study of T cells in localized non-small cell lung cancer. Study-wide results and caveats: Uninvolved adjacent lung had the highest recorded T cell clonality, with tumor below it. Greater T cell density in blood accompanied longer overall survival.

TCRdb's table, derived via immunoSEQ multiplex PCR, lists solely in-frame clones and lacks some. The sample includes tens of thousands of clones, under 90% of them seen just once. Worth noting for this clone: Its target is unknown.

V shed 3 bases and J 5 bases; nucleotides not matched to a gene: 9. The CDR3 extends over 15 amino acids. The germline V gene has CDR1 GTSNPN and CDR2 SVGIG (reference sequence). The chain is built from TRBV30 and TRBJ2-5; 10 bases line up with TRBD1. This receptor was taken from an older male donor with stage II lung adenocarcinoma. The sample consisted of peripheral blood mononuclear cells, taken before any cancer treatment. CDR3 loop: CAWSAQTGGRETQYF. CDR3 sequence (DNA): TGTGCCTGGAGCGCTCAGACAGGGGGCCGGGAGACCCAGTACTTC.